What follows are 28 T cell receptor beta chains derived from one specimen sequenced in a study of blood T cells in healthy people across ages. Combining a sample-barcoded 5' primer with a J-beta primer mix, a second PCR ran for about 7 to 12 cycles. TCRdb ran MiXCR on the 5' RACE reads and lists one entry per CDR3 protein. This sample has roughly 2 million distinct CDR3 sequences, with around half found just once. What was sequenced was blood. The receptors come from a woman aged 40 to 50 in good health.

CDR3 amino acids: CASSLSRPNVGEQYF. DNA for the CDR3: TGTGCCAGCAGTTTATCTCGGCCTAATGTTGGCGAGCAGTACTTC. The rearrangement links TRBV27 to TRBJ2-5; the D is unclear. TRBJ2-7 explains the end of the DNA better; the J call may be wrong. This CDR3 contains 15 residues. Germline V gene sequence: CDR1 MNHEY, CDR2 SMNVEV (reference sequence).

This clonotype was seen only a few times. The chain carries TRBV29-1 and TRBJ2-1, with 9 positions matching TRBD1. V dropped 3 bases and J dropped 7; count of bases not matched to a gene: 7. Germline assignment: CDR1 SQVTM and CDR2 ANQGSEA. CDR3 length: 14 amino acids. The CDR3 protein is CSVDLGTGWNEQFF. The CDR3 nucleotides read TGCAGCGTTGATCTCGGGACAGGGTGGAATGAGCAGTTCTTC.

The rearrangement links TRBV12-3 or TRBV12-4 to TRBJ1-2; TRBD1 matches 7 bases. Trimming removed 6 bases from V and 4 bases from J; junction bases left unmatched: 8. The CDR3 has 14 residues. CDR3: CASSLGQRIYGYTF. CDR3 nucleotide sequence: TGTGCCAGCAGCTTGGGACAGAGAATCTATGGCTACACCTTC.

The V and J genes are TRBV7-2 and TRBJ1-5, with a possible D match to TRBD1 (5 bases). The germline V and J ends were trimmed by 1 base and 2 bases, with 18 bases remaining between them. CDR3 length: 18 residues. Germline assignment: CDR1 SGHTA and CDR2 FQGNSA. Here the CDR3 DNA reads TGTGCCAGCAGCTTAGGGGAGGGTGTCGGGGGACGCAATCAGCCCCAGCATTTT. Translation: CASSLGEGVGGRNQPQHF.

This chain links TRBV11-1 with TRBJ2-1, with 13 bases fitting TRBD2. The germline gives CDR1 SGHAT, CDR2 FQDESV (reference sequence). After removal of 5 bases from V and 6 bases from J, the junction contained 10 bases not matched to a gene. The CDR3 runs 17 residues. CDR3 DNA: TGTGCCAGCAGCCCCCTGACTAGCGGGGGGATTGGCAATGAGCAGTTCTTC. Protein product: CASSPLTSGGIGNEQFF.

This clonotype has a handful of counts. J is TRBJ1-5 and V is TRBV29-1; D call uncertain. V was cut by 5 bases and J by 5 bases, with 10 bases left in between. CDR1 is SQVTM, CDR2 ANQGSEA, per germline. The CDR3 contains 12 residues. The CDR3 DNA is TGCAGCGTTCGGCCCTTGGATCAGCCCCAGCATTTT. This translates into CSVRPLDQPQHF.

V usage is TRBV4-2 and J usage is TRBJ1-6, with D uncertain. The CDR3 runs 16 residues. Looked up from germline, CDR1 is LGHNA and CDR2 is YNFKEQ. The germline V and J ends were trimmed by 4 bases and 5 bases, with 15 bases remaining between them. CDR3 coding DNA: TGTGCCAGCAGCCGACGGACCGAATATGATAATTCACCCCTCCACTTT. Residues: CASSRRTEYDNSPLHF.

The rearrangement links TRBV6-5 to TRBJ2-5; 7 positions match TRBD1. Germline V gene sequence: CDR1 MNHEY, CDR2 SVGAGI. The CDR3 contains 14 residues. V was pared by 0 bases and J by 5 bases, with 3 bases of the junction left unmatched. The CDR3 spells CASSYSQGTETQYF. In nucleotides, the CDR3 is TGTGCCAGCAGTTACTCACAGGGGACGGAGACCCAGTACTTC.

This clonotype was seen only a few times. The V gene is TRBV10-3, the J gene TRBJ2-1, with no clear D. CDR3 length: 14 amino acids. Trimming pared 3 bases from V and 6 bases from J, leaving 12 bases between. Germline assignment: CDR1 ENHRY and CDR2 SYGVKD. CDR3 DNA: TGTGCCATCAGTGATGGCCGGTCGGGCAATGAGCAGTTCTTC. The encoded protein is CAISDGRSGNEQFF.

This clonotype came up a few times. V and J are TRBV3-1 and TRBJ2-5; no clear D gene. The CDR3 has 12 residues. The V gene's germline CDR1 is LGHDT and CDR2 YNNKEL (reference sequence). V lost 2 bases and J 4 bases, leaving 5 bases between the germline ends. CDR3 region: CASSQNRETQYF. CDR3 DNA: TGTGCCAGCAGCCAAAACCGAGAGACCCAGTACTTC.

The chain carries TRBV3-1 and TRBJ2-1, with 7 nucleotides matching TRBD1. The junction had 8 bases not matched to a gene; V was cut back by 0 bases and J by 9 bases. The CDR3 spans 15 residues. CDR1 and CDR2 from the germline V gene are LGHDT and YNNKEL (reference sequence). For the CDR3, the DNA is TGTGCCAGCAGCCAAGACCCGACAGGGTTGGGTGAGCAGTTCTTC. Encoded protein: CASSQDPTGLGEQFF.

Of note for this clonotype: One end of the junction varies from germline; a read error may be responsible. CDR3 in amino acids: CASLPRQQRNYEQYF. The CDR3 nucleotides read TGTGCCAGCTTACCACGGCAGCAGAGAAACTACGAGCAGTACTTC. The chain carries TRBV18 and TRBJ2-7; D not certain. CDR3 size: 15 residues. Looked up from germline, CDR1 is KGHSH and CDR2 is LQKENI.

The rearrangement links TRBV27 to TRBJ2-5; D not certain. Trimming took off 5 bases at V and 11 bases at J, with 24 bases between the two ends. CDR3 size: 15 residues. Germline-derived CDR1 and CDR2 are MNHEY and SMNVEV (reference sequence). CDR3 sequence reads: CASSGLVVGYNEQYF. CDR3 DNA: TGTGCCAGCAGTGGGCTAGTTGTTGGTTACAATGAGCAGTACTTC.

The rearrangement links TRBV13 to TRBJ2-3; TRBD2 matches 7 bases. There are 19 residues in the CDR3. The germline CDR1 and CDR2 sequences are PRHDT and FYEKMQ (reference sequence). The junction had 18 bases not matched to a gene; V was cut back by 6 bases and J by 0 bases. This chain's CDR3 is CASRDPGTNNLASTDTQYF. DNA for the CDR3: TGTGCCAGCAGAGACCCCGGGACTAACAACCTAGCTAGCACAGATACGCAGTATTTT.

The chain links TRBV28 to TRBJ2-5; D may be TRBD1 (7 bases). CDR1 and CDR2 from the germline V gene are MDHEN and SYDVKM. V was clipped by 6 bases and J by 9 bases, with 26 bases between them. CDR3 size: 16 residues. This CDR3 is CASRPRDSPWWEAQYF. CDR3 coding DNA: TGTGCCAGCAGGCCCCGGGACAGTCCTTGGTGGGAGGCCCAGTACTTC.

This chain connects TRBV6-2 or TRBV6-3 to TRBJ1-2; possible D gene TRBD1, 5 bases. Germline V lookup: CDR1 MNHEY, CDR2 SVGEGT. The CDR3 spans 11 residues. The ends were cut back, 5 bases at V and 8 bases at J, with 9 bases in the middle. The CDR3 region is CASSAGQGYTF. The CDR3 region has the DNA TGTGCCAGCAGTGCAGGGCAGGGCTACACCTTC.

This clonotype occurred a few times. This sequence joins TRBV20-1 and TRBJ1-2; 7 bases agree with TRBD1. This CDR3 is built from 13 residues. J gave up 4 bases and V 5 bases, and 7 bases lay outside the gene matches. Per germline, CDR1 DFQATT and CDR2 SNEGSKA (reference sequence). The CDR3 sequence is CSALPTGTYGYTF. CDR3 in DNA: TGCAGTGCTCTCCCGACAGGGACCTATGGCTACACCTTC.

The J gene is TRBJ1-2, the V gene TRBV6-6, with a possible D match to TRBD1 (5 bases). Between the trimmed V and J ends, which lost 6 bases and 8 bases, there was a span of 10 bases. Germline CDR1 MNHNY, CDR2 SVGAGI (reference sequence). The CDR3 is made up of 11 amino acids. In DNA form, the CDR3 reads TGTGCCAGCAGAGGGGTTGAGGGCTACACCTTC. It specifies CASRGVEGYTF.

This clonotype was counted a few times. The chain employs TRBV2 and TRBJ2-6; the match to TRBD1 covers 10 bases. CDR3 size: 17 residues. V lost 4 bases, J lost 1 base, and 4 bases stayed unmatched. Germline V CDR1 and CDR2: SNHLY, FYNNEI. CDR3 sequence (DNA): TGTGCCAGCAGTGGACAGGGGGCACGGTCTGGGGCCAACGTCCTGACTTTC. Its protein product is CASSGQGARSGANVLTF. The full variable domain, completed using reference TRBV2 and TRBJ2-6, is EPEVTQTPSHQVTQMGQEVILRCVPISNHLYFYWYRQILGQKVEFLVSFYNNEISEKSEIFDDQFSVERPDGSNFTLKIRSTKLEDSAMYFCASSGQGARSGANVLTFGAGSRLTVL.

The CDR3 DNA follows: TGCGCCAGCAGCCGGACAGGGACCCCAACTAATGAAAAACTGTTTTTT. It is translated as CASSRTGTPTNEKLFF. J is TRBJ1-4 and V is TRBV5-1, with 8 bases fitting TRBD1. V was pared by 4 bases and J by 0 bases, with 5 bases of the junction left unmatched. The CDR3 runs to 16 residues. Germline-derived CDR1 and CDR2 are SGHRS and YFSETQ.

This sequence joins TRBV5-1 and TRBJ2-1; no firm D call. Germline assignment: CDR1 SGHRS and CDR2 YFSETQ. There are 14 residues in the CDR3. V lost 9 bases, J lost 10 bases, and 23 bases lay in between. The CDR3 DNA reads as TGCGCCATCCGCTTTGAGGTAGCCTGGCACGAGCAGTTCTTC. It encodes CAIRFEVAWHEQFF.

For the CDR3, the DNA is TGTGCCAGCAGTTGGAGGAGCTCCTATAATTCACCCCTCCACTTT. Translating gives CASSWRSSYNSPLHF. The chain links TRBV28 to TRBJ1-6; D uncertain. Germline values: CDR1 MDHEN, CDR2 SYDVKM. The CDR3 covers 15 residues. The V gene lost 4 bases and the J gene lost 0 bases, with 7 bases spanning the gap.

CDR3 sequence (DNA): TGTGCCAGCAACGGACTAGCGGGGGCCTCAGATACGCAGTATTTT. Translating it yields CASNGLAGASDTQYF. V is TRBV6-1 and J is TRBJ2-3, with 13 bases aligning to TRBD2. J lost 4 bases, V lost 7 bases, and 5 bases had no gene match. This CDR3 has 15 amino acids. Germline CDR1 and CDR2: MNHNS and SASEGT.

This rearrangement joins TRBV7-2 to TRBJ1-5, with D uncertain. V was pared by 1 base and J by 4 bases, with 11 bases between. CDR3 size: 15 residues. The germline gives CDR1 SGHTA, CDR2 FQGNSA. CDR3 sequence reads: CASSLDRRQNQPQHF. In DNA form, the CDR3 reads TGTGCCAGCAGCTTAGATAGGCGTCAAAATCAGCCCCAGCATTTT. The entire variable domain, with the rest obtained from reference TRBV7-2 and TRBJ1-5, is as follows: GAGVSQSPSNKVTEKGKDVELRCDPISGHTALYWYRQSLGQGLEFLIYFQGNSAPDKSGLPSDRFSAERTGGSVSTLTIQRTQQEDSAVYLCASSLDRRQNQPQHFGDGTRLSIL.

This rearrangement joins TRBV20-1 to TRBJ2-7; 10 nucleotides align to TRBD2. The V segment lost 5 bases and the J segment 1 base; nucleotides outside the gene matches: 5. Looked up from germline, CDR1 is DFQATT and CDR2 is SNEGSKA (reference sequence). CDR3 length: 14 residues. CDR3 in amino acids: CSASLAGASYEQYF. The CDR3 nucleotides are TGCAGTGCTTCCCTAGCGGGGGCGTCCTACGAGCAGTACTTC.

The J gene is TRBJ2-5, the V gene TRBV20-1; 7 bases match TRBD2. V shed 6 bases, J shed 5 bases, and the junction held 9 bases outside the gene matches. This CDR3 has 13 amino acids. The germline V gene has CDR1 DFQATT and CDR2 SNEGSKA (reference sequence). CDR3 nucleotides: TGCAGTGCCCTCAGCGGGGAGGATGAGACCCAGTACTTC. This sequence encodes CSALSGEDETQYF.

The J gene is TRBJ2-3, the V gene TRBV5-1; 8 nucleotides match TRBD2. With 2 bases clipped from V and 2 bases from J, the junction kept 10 bases outside the gene matches. The CDR3 has 17 residues. Germline V gene sequence: CDR1 SGHRS, CDR2 YFSETQ. CDR3 coding DNA: TGCGCCAGCAGCTTTGTCCCCGGGGGGGGAGCCACAGATACGCAGTATTTT. It specifies CASSFVPGGGATDTQYF.

In its sample, this clonotype was seen a few times. V is TRBV4-2 and J is TRBJ2-3; TRBD2 matches 7 bases. Trimming removed 4 bases from V and 1 base from J; junction bases left unmatched: 5. This CDR3 has 15 residues. Germline CDR1 LGHNA, CDR2 YNFKEQ. Here the CDR3 reads CASSPGAGRTDTQYF. CDR3 bases: TGTGCCAGCAGCCCGGGAGCGGGGCGCACAGATACGCAGTATTTT.